This T cell receptor beta chain came from a study of blood T cell repertoires in COVID-19. The overall study: There were acute and convalescent COVID-19 samples, and they came from the United States, Italy and Spain. The analysed material was cDNA or gDNA that came from T cells, B-cell-depleted T cells, or PBMCs.

In the source study's methods: By means of reference gene primer amplification, nucleated cell counts were estimated. The method was immunoSEQ multiplex PCR; TCRdb's version includes in-frame clones alone and lacks a portion of them. That table supplies the V and J calls and clone size; D and trimming were determined from the DNA. Seen here are approximately 58,000 clones, 80% to 90% observed once, and the top ten hold approximately 5.6%. This CDR3 contains 14 residues. The germline CDR1 and CDR2 sequences are SGHRS and YFSETQ. V was pared by 2 bases and J by 2 bases, with 9 bases between. The chain joins TRBV5-1 to TRBJ2-3, with TRBD2 as a possible D gene (6 bases). Sequencing was carried out using peripheral blood. This receptor was identified in a woman in her sixties or seventies with acute or convalescent COVID-19. Here the CDR3 reads CASSLGTDTDTQYF. For the CDR3, the DNA is TGCGCCAGCAGCTTAGGGACTGACACAGATACGCAGTATTTT.